Listed below are T cell receptor beta chains from one sample, sequenced in a study of T cell responses to AZD1222 COVID-19 vaccine. Produced via immunoSEQ multiplex PCR; TCRdb's table is partial and in-frame only. The table has 120,000 to 150,000 clones, just over 90% seen once. The sequences come from peripheral blood, collected on day 0 of MenACWY control vaccination. The receptors were gathered from an adult in good health. Each CDR3 is given with its conserved first and last residue. A D gene is named only where the DNA matches it firmly. Not every row has a clone size; where given, it reads once, few, many or a size class.

j_gene | v_gene | abundance | d_gene | CDR3aa | CDR3nt
TRBJ2-1 | TRBV10-3 | NA | TRBD2 | CAISGTGTSGGPRNNEQFF | TGTGCCATCAGCGGGACCGGGACTAGCGGGGGGCCCCGCAACAATGAGCAGTTCTTC
TRBJ2-2 | TRBV27 | few | NA | CASSFPYTGELFF | TGTGCCAGCAGTTTCCCCTACACCGGGGAGCTGTTTTTT
TRBJ2-1 | TRBV11-2 | NA | TRBD2 | CASSTIAGKSYNEQFF | TGTGCCAGCAGCACCATAGCGGGAAAGTCCTACAATGAGCAGTTCTTC
TRBJ1-6 | TRBV3-1/TRBV3-2 | NA | NA | CASSQGQINSPLHF | TGTGCCAGCAGCCAAGGACAGATAAATTCACCCCTCCACTTT
TRBJ2-1 | TRBV19 | NA | TRBD2 | CASSISWTSGYNEQFF | TGTGCCAGTAGTATATCCTGGACTAGCGGTTACAATGAGCAGTTCTTC
TRBJ1-1 | TRBV11-2 | NA | TRBD1 | CASSLDPWQGARGNTEAFF | TGTGCCAGCAGCTTAGATCCGTGGCAGGGGGCGAGGGGGAACACTGAAGCTTTCTTT
TRBJ2-7 | TRBV6-6 | NA | NA | CASSPDRYSYEQYF | TGTGCCAGCAGTCCAGACAGATACTCCTACGAGCAGTACTTC
TRBJ1-5 | TRBV18 | NA | NA | CASSLQGDQPQHF | TGTGCCAGCTCCCTCCAGGGTGATCAGCCCCAGCATTTT
TRBJ1-1 | TRBV5-1 | NA | NA | CASSLASRREAFF | TGCGCCAGCAGCTTGGCCTCCAGACGGGAAGCTTTCTTT
TRBJ2-2 | TRBV3-1/TRBV3-2 | NA | TRBD2 | CASSLRLAGNTGELFF | TGTGCCAGCAGCCTTCGACTAGCGGGGAACACCGGGGAGCTGTTTTTT
TRBJ1-1 | TRBV5-4 | NA | TRBD1 | CASSFRTGGGTEAFF | TGTGCCAGCAGCTTCCGGACAGGGGGAGGCACTGAAGCTTTCTTT
TRBJ1-1 | TRBV6-1 | NA | NA | CASSAAFGAGLQLAFF | TGTGCCAGCAGTGCCGCCTTTGGGGCAGGGCTACAGTTGGCTTTCTTT
TRBJ1-2 | TRBV19 | NA | TRBD1 | CASSIRDRGRDYGYTF | TGTGCCAGTAGTATCCGGGACAGGGGACGCGACTATGGCTACACCTTC
TRBJ1-4 | TRBV30 | NA | NA | CAWSFGQVNEKLFF | TGTGCCTGGAGTTTCGGGCAGGTTAATGAAAAACTGTTTTTT
TRBJ1-6 | TRBV12-5 | NA | NA | CASGLVLLGAYNSPLHF | TGTGCTAGTGGTTTGGTACTTCTCGGCGCCTATAATTCACCCCTCCACTTT
TRBJ2-7 | TRBV13 | NA | TRBD1 | CASSLDRGRFQQYF | TGTGCCAGCAGCTTAGACAGGGGGCGGTTTCAGCAGTACTTC
TRBJ1-5 | TRBV28 | NA | NA | CASRKRAQPQHF | TGTGCCAGCAGAAAACGAGCCCAGCCCCAGCATTTT
TRBJ1-6 | TRBV19 | NA | NA | CASSDERTVHNSPLHF | TGTGCCAGTAGTGACGAACGGACAGTCCATAATTCACCCCTCCACTTT
TRBJ1-5 | TRBV27 | NA | TRBD1 | CASSSVQGARNQPQHF | TGTGCCAGCAGTTCCGTACAGGGGGCGCGCAATCAGCCCCAGCATTTT
TRBJ2-1 | TRBV4-1 | NA | TRBD2 | CASSYLAGGYNEQFF | TGCGCCAGCAGTTATCTAGCGGGAGGCTACAATGAGCAGTTCTTC
TRBJ1-2 | TRBV11-2 | NA | NA | CASSLAQAVGYGYTF | TGTGCCAGCAGCTTAGCTCAGGCCGTCGGCTATGGCTACACCTTC
TRBJ2-3 | TRBV6-2/TRBV6-3 | NA | NA | CASSTGRAADTQYF | TGTGCCAGCAGCACTGGCCGGGCAGCAGATACGCAGTATTTT